The table lists the clone carrying this TCR beta chain with a few counts. What it binds is unknown. This sample is part of a study of blood T cells in healthy people across ages. Points from the study as a whole: Long-lived donors had more naive CD4+ cells and higher diversity than aged donors. In these data, TCR beta diversity tracked strongly with naive T cell percentage. Older age went with lower TCR beta diversity per million T cells, in a roughly linear way.

It was with a sample-barcoded 5' primer and a J-beta primer mix that a second PCR of roughly 7 to 12 cycles was run. From each sample, at least 3 million paired-end reads containing CDR3 were obtained. TCRdb recomputed calls from the 5' RACE reads with MiXCR, one row per CDR3 protein. The sample carries 380,000 or so distinct CDR3 sequences, about 55% recorded once. The CDR3 is 17 amino acids. Trimming shortened V by 7 bases and J by 0 bases, and 16 bases separated the two germline ends. The rearrangement uses TRBV12-3 or TRBV12-4 and TRBJ2-6; D perhaps matches TRBD1 (6 bases). The material sequenced was blood. The receptor's source is a man aged 55 to 69 in good health. CDR3 DNA sequence: TGTGCCAGCACCAGGGACATACCCCTCTCTGGGGCCAACGTCCTGACTTTC. This gives the protein CASTRDIPLSGANVLTF.